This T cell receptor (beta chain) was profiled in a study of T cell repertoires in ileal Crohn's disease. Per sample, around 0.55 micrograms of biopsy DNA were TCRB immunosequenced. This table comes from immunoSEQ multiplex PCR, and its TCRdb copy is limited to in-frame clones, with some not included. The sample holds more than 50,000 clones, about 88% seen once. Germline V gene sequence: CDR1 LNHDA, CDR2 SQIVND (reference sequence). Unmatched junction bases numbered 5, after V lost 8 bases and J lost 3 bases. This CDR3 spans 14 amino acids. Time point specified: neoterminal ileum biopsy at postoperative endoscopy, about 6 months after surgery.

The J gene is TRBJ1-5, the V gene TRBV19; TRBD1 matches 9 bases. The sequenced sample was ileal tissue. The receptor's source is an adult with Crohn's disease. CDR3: CASLTGGLNQPQHF. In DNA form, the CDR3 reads TGTGCCAGTTTAACAGGGGGCCTCAATCAGCCCCAGCATTTT.